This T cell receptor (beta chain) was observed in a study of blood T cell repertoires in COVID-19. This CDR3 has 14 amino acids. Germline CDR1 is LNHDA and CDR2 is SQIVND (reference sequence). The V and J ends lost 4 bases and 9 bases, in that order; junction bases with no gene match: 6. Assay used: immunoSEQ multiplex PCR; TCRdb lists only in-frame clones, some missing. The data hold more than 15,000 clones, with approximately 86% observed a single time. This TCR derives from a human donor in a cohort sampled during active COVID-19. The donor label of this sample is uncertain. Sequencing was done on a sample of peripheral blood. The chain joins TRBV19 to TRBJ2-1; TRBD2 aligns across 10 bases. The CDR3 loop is CASSKGTSVSEQFF. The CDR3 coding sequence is TGTGCCAGTAGTAAAGGGACTAGCGTTAGTGAGCAGTTCTTC.